This T cell receptor beta chain stems from a study of blood T cell repertoires in COVID-19. As for the study in general: PBMCs, B-cell-depleted T cells, or T cells provided the cDNA or gDNA that made up the material.

Participants' own reports of clinical history determined their cohort assignment. Assay used: immunoSEQ multiplex PCR; TCRdb lists only in-frame clones, some missing. Among roughly 140,000 clones listed, about 86% were seen once. The receptor was derived from a man aged 50 or older who had recovered from COVID-19. The sequenced sample was PBMCs or T cells enriched from blood (not recorded which).

The CDR3 here is CATSRDGGGVLRLAQHF. The CDR3, as DNA: TGTGCCACCAGCAGAGATGGGGGGGGCGTCTTGAGGCTGGCCCAGCATTTT. The chain joins TRBV15 to TRBJ1-5; a weak D match, TRBD1 (6 bases). The germline V gene has CDR1 LNHNV and CDR2 YYDKDF (reference sequence). This CDR3 has 17 residues. The ends were cut back, 0 bases at V and 11 bases at J, with 23 bases in the middle.